This T cell receptor (beta chain) appears in the sequencing data of a study of PD-1 blockade in mismatch repair-deficient tumors. A word on this clone: Its antigen is unknown.

Study observations and caveats: After pembrolizumab, tumor-resident clones rose rapidly, then generally contracted before radiologic responses.

The repertoire was sequenced with immunoSEQ multiplex PCR; TCRdb's copy has only in-frame clones and lacks some. Of some 100,000 clones listed, under 90% are singletons. Every patient had mismatch repair deficiency by PCR or immunohistochemistry. The origin of this receptor is an adult with mismatch repair-deficient cancer. The specimen was peripheral blood, collected about 33 weeks after starting pembrolizumab.

The CDR3 bases are TGTGCCAGCAGCTTCGTGGCAGGGGGTACTGAAGCTTTCTTT. Translated, it gives CASSFVAGGTEAFF. This chain joins TRBV11-2 and TRBJ1-1, with TRBD1 identical over 7 bases. This CDR3 comprises 14 residues. CDR1 is SGHAT and CDR2 is FQNNGV in the germline V gene. V gave up 3 bases and J gave up 5 bases; unmatched junction bases: 6.